Below, one T cell receptor (beta chain) is given with its context. No antigen is known for it. This sample stems from a study of identical twins. Study findings and constraints: Beta out-of-frame sequences showed weaker excess twin sharing. Whereas memory repertoires showed no such difference, abundant cord blood beta clonotypes carried fewer insertions. Twin sharing of out-of-frame TCR alpha was underestimated by models in monozygotic pairs.

CDR1 is SGDLS, CDR2 YYNGEE, per germline. The CDR3 loop spans 16 amino acids. V shed 4 bases and J 2 bases; nucleotides not matched to a gene: 10. TCRdb re-called the 5' RACE reads with MiXCR, one entry per CDR3 protein. There are some 760,000 distinct CDR3 sequences in the sample; 15% to 20% occur only once, and around 12% lies in the top ten. The sample also formed part of further work on T cells expressing NK-cell markers. That study reports: Sorted CD3+CD56+NKG2C+, CD3+CD56+NKG2C- and CD3+CD56-NKG2C+ T-cell subsets were beta-chain profiled.

This TCR derives from a woman between 18 and 29 years old in good health. The sequencing input was PBMCs. The chain couples TRBV9 to TRBJ2-3; 7 positions match TRBD2. The CDR3 sequence: CASSLASGPYTDTQYF. For the CDR3, the DNA is TGTGCCAGCAGCCTGGCTAGCGGCCCTTACACAGATACGCAGTATTTT.